The 19 T cell receptor beta chains below all came from one sample that was sequenced in a study of early T cells in non-severe SARS-CoV-2 infection. TCRdb fed the 5' RACE reads into MiXCR, producing one record per CDR3 protein. The sample holds 99,000 or so distinct CDR3 sequences, 16% seen once. The source material was whole blood. Receptors originate from an adult who was a healthcare worker with PCR-confirmed SARS-CoV-2 infection or an uninfected control (not recorded which).

This clonotype was seen only a few times. V and J are TRBV29-1 and TRBJ2-2, with a possible D match to TRBD1 (6 bases). CDR1 and CDR2 from the germline V gene are SQVTM and ANQGSEA. Trimming stripped 4 bases from V and 1 base from J, with 7 bases between. This CDR3 contains 13 residues. CDR3 protein: CSVAGQNTGELFF. Written as DNA, the CDR3 is TGCAGCGTTGCGGGACAGAACACCGGGGAGCTGTTTTTT.

Only a few counts were recorded for this clonotype. The chain joins TRBV12-3 or TRBV12-4 to TRBJ1-3; no definite D call. V was trimmed by 3 bases and J by 0 bases, leaving 3 bases between them. The CDR3 runs 13 residues. The chain's CDR3 is CASSFGSGNTIYF. The CDR3 region has the DNA TGTGCCAGCAGTTTTGGCTCTGGAAACACCATATATTTT.

This clonotype was counted only a few times. The V call is TRBV7-6, the J call TRBJ1-5, with no clear D. Germline assignment: CDR1 SGHVS and CDR2 FNYEAQ. This CDR3 region has 14 residues. V was shortened by 1 base and J by 1 base, with 5 bases between the two germline ends. The CDR3 DNA follows: TGTGCCAGCAGCTTAGGCGAGAGCAATCAGCCCCAGCATTTT. Encoded protein: CASSLGESNQPQHF.

This clonotype turned up a few times. V usage is TRBV6-1 and J usage is TRBJ1-1, with 9 bases fitting TRBD1. Losses at the gene ends were 8 bases for V and 4 bases for J; bases not matched to a gene: 5. CDR3 length equals 13 residues. Germline CDR1 MNHNS, CDR2 SASEGT. CDR3 sequence: CASVTTGGTEAFF. In DNA form, the CDR3 reads TGTGCCAGCGTTACGACAGGGGGCACTGAAGCTTTCTTT.

The DNA of the CDR3 is TGTGCCAGCAGCTTAACTAGCGGGAACCTCTACGAGCAGTACTTC. Translating gives CASSLTSGNLYEQYF. The gene calls are TRBV7-2 and TRBJ2-7, with TRBD2 matching 10 bases. Unmatched junction bases numbered 4, after V lost 2 bases and J lost 3 bases. Looked up from germline, CDR1 is SGHTA and CDR2 is FQGNSA. CDR3 length: 15 residues. The variable domain in full, completed from reference TRBV7-2 and TRBJ2-7, reads GAGVSQSPSNKVTEKGKDVELRCDPISGHTALYWYRQSLGQGLEFLIYFQGNSAPDKSGLPSDRFSAERTGGSVSTLTIQRTQQEDSAVYLCASSLTSGNLYEQYFGPGTRLTVT.

Of note for this clonotype: A much larger clone differs from this one at a single base, so this may be a read error. V usage is TRBV18 and J usage is TRBJ2-7, with D perhaps matching TRBD1 or TRBD2 (5 bases each). The CDR3 spans 15 residues. Between the trimmed V and J ends, which lost 4 bases and 6 bases, there was a span of 19 bases. CDR1 and CDR2 from the germline V gene are KGHSH and LQKENI. The CDR3 is CASSRGTRRYPEQYF. DNA for the CDR3: TGTGCCAGCTCACGGGGGACCCGCCGATATCCCGAGCAGTACTTC.

This sequence joins TRBV20-1 and TRBJ2-7; a possible D gene is TRBD2 (6 bases). Trimming stripped 0 bases from V and 6 bases from J, with 12 bases between. Germline V gene lookup returns CDR1 DFQATT and CDR2 SNEGSKA (reference sequence). This CDR3 has 13 residues. CDR3 nucleotide sequence: TGCAGTGCTAGAGACTCCCGACTAGGCGAGCAGTACTTC. Protein sequence: CSARDSRLGEQYF.

This chain's CDR3 is CASSFPGQGIETQYF. DNA for the CDR3: TGTGCCAGCAGTTTCCCGGGACAGGGGATAGAGACCCAGTACTTC. This chain joins TRBV28 and TRBJ2-5; 10 bases align to TRBD1. CDR1 and CDR2 (germline): MDHEN, SYDVKM. Trimming removed 3 bases from V and 4 bases from J; junction bases left unmatched: 5. The CDR3 is 15 residues long.

The J gene is TRBJ1-1, the V gene TRBV6-2 or TRBV6-3, with TRBD1 matching 8 bases. Germline V gene lookup returns CDR1 MNHEY and CDR2 SVGEGT. CDR3 length: 15 residues. Unmatched junction bases numbered 4, after V lost 3 bases and J lost 1 base. This CDR3 is CASSYPQGANTEAFF. The CDR3 DNA follows: TGTGCCAGCAGTTATCCCCAGGGGGCGAACACTGAAGCTTTCTTT.

This clonotype was observed many times. The genes are TRBV5-1 and TRBJ2-7; 8 nucleotides align to TRBD1. This CDR3 contains 16 residues. V lost 4 bases, J lost 1 base, and 10 bases stayed unmatched. Germline V CDR1 and CDR2: SGHRS, YFSETQ. The CDR3 DNA is TGCGCCAGCAGCCTCCTTCAGGGGGCGATATCCTACGAGCAGTACTTC. The encoded protein is CASSLLQGAISYEQYF.

To note about this clonotype: Mismatch with germline at one junction end may stem from a read error. The chain employs TRBV4-3 and TRBJ2-5; D remains unclear. The germline CDR1 and CDR2 sequences are LGHNA and YSLEER. The CDR3 extends over 11 amino acids. The CDR3 DNA follows: TGCGCCAGCAGCCAAGATAGAGTCGTGGAATTC. Its protein product is CASSQDRVVEF.

Details on this clonotype: A much larger clone lies one base from this, so it may be a read error. The CDR3 DNA reads as TGCGCCAGCACCCTCGAATTCCAAGAGACCCAGCACTTC. It specifies CASTLEFQETQHF. The rearrangement uses TRBV5-1 and TRBJ2-5, with D uncertain. This CDR3 spans 13 amino acids. Germline-derived CDR1 and CDR2 are SGHRS and YFSETQ.

This clonotype came up many times. The chain is built from TRBV15 and TRBJ2-7, with no clear D. Germline-derived CDR1 and CDR2 are LNHNV and YYDKDF (reference sequence). This CDR3 comprises 14 residues. Between the trimmed V and J ends, which lost 1 base and 2 bases, there was a span of 9 bases. The chain's CDR3 is CATSRVRQTYEQYF. CDR3 nucleotides: TGTGCCACCAGCAGAGTACGGCAAACCTACGAGCAGTACTTC.

The chain employs TRBV28 and TRBJ1-1, with D unresolved. Between the trimmed V and J ends, which lost 1 base and 8 bases, there was a span of 8 bases. Germline loops: CDR1 MDHEN, CDR2 SYDVKM. This CDR3 contains 12 residues. The DNA for the CDR3 is TGTGCCAGCAGTTTATATACAGACGAAGCTTTCTTT. Amino acid sequence: CASSLYTDEAFF.

This clonotype was found a few times. V is TRBV6-5 and J is TRBJ1-1; no clear D gene. V gave up 4 bases and J gave up 1 base, with 10 bases separating them. The CDR3 spans 14 residues. Germline CDR1 is MNHEY and CDR2 is SVGAGI. Here the CDR3 DNA reads TGTGCCAGCAGTTCTCCATTGGCGAACACTGAAGCTTTCTTT. Its translation is CASSSPLANTEAFF.

This clonotype was found a few times. V is TRBV7-9 and J is TRBJ2-1; TRBD2 agrees at 11 bases. V was pared by 3 bases and J by 3 bases, with 1 base of the junction left unmatched. The germline CDR1 and CDR2 sequences are SEHNR and FQNEAQ (reference sequence). This CDR3 comprises 15 residues. CDR3 in amino acids: CASSFTSGGYNEQFF. DNA for the CDR3: TGTGCCAGCAGCTTTACTAGCGGGGGCTACAATGAGCAGTTCTTC.

The rearrangement uses TRBV29-1 and TRBJ2-2; D might be TRBD1 (5 bases). V was cut by 3 bases and J by 4 bases, with 6 bases left in between. Germline V gene data show CDR1 as SQVTM and CDR2 as ANQGSEA. This CDR3 contains 12 residues. The DNA for the CDR3 is TGCAGCGTTGATCAGGGCACCGGGGAGCTGTTTTTT. Translating gives CSVDQGTGELFF.

Only a few counts were recorded for this clonotype. The chain is built from TRBV11-2 and TRBJ2-1; 9 nucleotides match TRBD2. The V gene's germline CDR1 is SGHAT and CDR2 FQNNGV. Losses at the gene ends were 1 base for V and 7 bases for J; bases not matched to a gene: 8. CDR3 length: 16 amino acids. The CDR3 sequence: CASSLVAGGPGNEQFF. CDR3 coding DNA: TGTGCCAGCAGCTTAGTGGCGGGAGGGCCCGGAAATGAGCAGTTCTTC.

This clonotype has only a few counts. The chain couples TRBV20-1 to TRBJ2-5, with D possibly being TRBD1 (6 bases). CDR1 DFQATT and CDR2 SNEGSKA come from the germline V gene (reference sequence). V lost 3 bases and J lost 4, with 12 bases in between. This CDR3 spans 13 amino acids. CDR3 coding DNA: TGCAGTGCTAGCCGGACAGAACGAGAGACCCAGTACTTC. Translation gives CSASRTERETQYF.